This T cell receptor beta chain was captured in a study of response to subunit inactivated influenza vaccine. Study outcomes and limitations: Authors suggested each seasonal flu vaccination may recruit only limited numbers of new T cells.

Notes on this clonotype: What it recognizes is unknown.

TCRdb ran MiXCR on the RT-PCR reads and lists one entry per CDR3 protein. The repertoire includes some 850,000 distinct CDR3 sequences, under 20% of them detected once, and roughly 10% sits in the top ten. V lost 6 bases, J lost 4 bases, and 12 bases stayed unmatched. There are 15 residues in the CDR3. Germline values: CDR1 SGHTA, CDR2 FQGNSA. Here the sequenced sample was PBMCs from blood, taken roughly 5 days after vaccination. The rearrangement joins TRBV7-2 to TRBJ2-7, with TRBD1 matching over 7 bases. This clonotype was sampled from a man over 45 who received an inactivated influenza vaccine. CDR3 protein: CASSPSGTVLYEQYF. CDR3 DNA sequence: TGTGCCAGCAGTCCTTCGGGGACAGTACTTTACGAGCAGTACTTC.